This T cell receptor beta chain was identified during a study of blood T cell repertoires in COVID-19. Study as a whole: The study drew acute and convalescent COVID-19 samples from the United States, Italy and Spain. The cDNA or gDNA used as material had been derived from T cells, B-cell-depleted T cells, or PBMCs.

Per germline, CDR1 SEHNR and CDR2 FQNEAQ (reference sequence). The ends were cut back, 4 bases at V and 7 bases at J, with 13 bases in the middle. CDR3 length: 14 residues. In the original workflow: Estimated nucleated cell counts came from reference gene primer amplification. Profiling relied on immunoSEQ multiplex PCR, and the TCRdb table lists in-frame clones only, not all of them. V and J calls and clone size come straight from that table; D and trimming were deduced from the DNA. The sample lists about 280,000 clones; around 85% were seen once. The sequencing sample was made of peripheral blood. The clonotype comes from a man aged 50 or older with active or convalescent COVID-19. The genes are TRBV7-9 and TRBJ1-4; possibly TRBD1 for D (5 bases). DNA of the CDR3: TGTGCCAGCAGCTCTTCGGGACTGGGTGAAAAACTGTTTTTT. Amino acids: CASSSSGLGEKLFF.